This TCR beta chain derives from a study of vaccination and CD4 T cells after COVID-19. Study context: The authors used overlapping spike peptides from SARS-CoV-2, HCoV-NL63, HCoV-OC43 and HCoV-229E to stimulate cells. Broader study findings: Spike mono-reactivity was shown by 304 of 307 vaccine-specific clones in convalescent patients.

The assay that was used to sequence DNA from cultured CD4+ T cells was the Oncomine TCR Beta short-read assay. TCRdb processed the PCR reads anew with MiXCR; each CDR3 protein has one entry. The sample consists of around 17,000 distinct CDR3 sequences, 50% to 75% of them appearing once. This CDR3 has 19 residues. V shed 4 bases, J shed 2 bases, and the junction held 13 bases outside the gene matches. Germline V gives CDR1 MGHRA, CDR2 YSYEKL. Treatment: approximately 10-day PBMC culture with coronavirus spike peptide pools or control peptides (ViraFEST assay). Wells that each held 1.8 million or so PBMCs were cultured with 8 to 10 IU/ml IL-2 and approximately 9.6 ug/ml peptide pools. Researchers grew the cells for 9 to 11 days and then pulled out CD4+ T cells by negative selection. A word on this clonotype: No antigen is known for it.

This chain links TRBV4-1 with TRBJ2-6; 8 bases match TRBD1. Sequenced: CD4+ T cells from blood, cultured in vitro. This clonotype was obtained from a human donor who had recovered from COVID-19. The CDR3 sequence: CASSRQGLTGAAGANVLTF. The CDR3 nucleotides read TGCGCCAGCAGCCGACAGGGTCTGACAGGGGCTGCTGGGGCCAACGTCCTGACTTTC.